This T cell receptor (beta chain) was sequenced during a study of blood T cell repertoires in COVID-19. This clone was picked up a small number of times. The ends were cut back, 0 bases at V and 1 base at J, with 10 bases in the middle. The CDR3 is 15 residues long. Looked up from germline, CDR1 is SGDLS and CDR2 is YYNGEE. Repertoires were generated with immunoSEQ multiplex PCR, while TCRdb's copy carries only in-frame clones and drops some. The table lists about 130,000 clones, approximately 90% of them singletons. This rearrangement joins TRBV9 to TRBJ1-1, with D unclear. This clonotype was obtained from a man in his 60s with active or convalescent COVID-19. Sequenced sample: peripheral blood. The CDR3 DNA follows: TGTGCCAGCAGCGTAGTACAACACGCGAACACTGAAGCTTTCTTT. Amino acids: CASSVVQHANTEAFF. Combining the CDR3 with reference TRBV9 and TRBJ1-1 gives the whole variable domain DSGVTQTPKHLITATGQRVTLRCSPRSGDLSVYWYQQSLDQGLQFLIQYYNGEERAKGNILERFSAQQFPDLHSELNLSSLELGDSALYFCASSVVQHANTEAFFGQGTRLTVV.